This T cell receptor (beta chain) was identified during a study of response to subunit inactivated influenza vaccine. Broader study findings: Each seasonal influenza vaccination recruits few new T cells, the authors suggested.

This clonotype showed up just a few times. Its specificity is unknown. A single record per CDR3 protein comes from TCRdb applying MiXCR to the RT-PCR reads. This table has over 150,000 distinct CDR3 sequences, around 11% appearing once. The origin of this receptor is a man between 50 and 70 years old who received an inactivated influenza vaccine. The sequencing here drew on CD8+ T cells sorted from PBMCs, taken approximately 25 months after vaccination.

DNA of the CDR3: TGTGCCAGCAGTGAAGAGGACATGAGTAGCGGGAGTACCCTCTCCTACAATGAGCAGTTCTTC. It yields the protein CASSEEDMSSGSTLSYNEQFF. The V gene is TRBV6-1, the J gene TRBJ2-1; 9 positions match TRBD2. V shed 1 base and J 0 bases; nucleotides not matched to a gene: 16. This CDR3 region has 21 residues. Germline V gene lookup returns CDR1 MNHNS and CDR2 SASEGT.